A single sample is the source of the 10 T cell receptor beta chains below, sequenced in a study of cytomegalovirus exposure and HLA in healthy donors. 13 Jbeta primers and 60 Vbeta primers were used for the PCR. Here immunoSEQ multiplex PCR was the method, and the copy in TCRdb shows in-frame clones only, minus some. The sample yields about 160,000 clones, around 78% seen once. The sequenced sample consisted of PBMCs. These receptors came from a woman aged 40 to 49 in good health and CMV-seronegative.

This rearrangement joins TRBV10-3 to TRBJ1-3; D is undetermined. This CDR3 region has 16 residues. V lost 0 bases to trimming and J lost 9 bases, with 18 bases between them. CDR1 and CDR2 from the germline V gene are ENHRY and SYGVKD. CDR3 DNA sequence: TGTGCCATCAGTGAGTCCGGCGGGCCCGCTAGTAGCACCATATATTTT. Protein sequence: CAISESGGPASSTIYF.

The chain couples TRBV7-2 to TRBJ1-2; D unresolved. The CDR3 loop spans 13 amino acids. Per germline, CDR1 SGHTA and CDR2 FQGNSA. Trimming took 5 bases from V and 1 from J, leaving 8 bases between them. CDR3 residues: CASSTRINYGYTF. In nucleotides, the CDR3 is TGTGCCAGCAGCACCAGGATTAACTATGGCTACACCTTC.

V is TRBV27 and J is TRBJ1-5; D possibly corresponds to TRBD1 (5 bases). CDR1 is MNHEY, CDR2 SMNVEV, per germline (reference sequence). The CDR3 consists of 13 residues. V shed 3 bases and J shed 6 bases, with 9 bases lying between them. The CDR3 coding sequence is TGTGCCAGCAGTTTGAATCAGGGTCAGCCCCAGCATTTT. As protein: CASSLNQGQPQHF.

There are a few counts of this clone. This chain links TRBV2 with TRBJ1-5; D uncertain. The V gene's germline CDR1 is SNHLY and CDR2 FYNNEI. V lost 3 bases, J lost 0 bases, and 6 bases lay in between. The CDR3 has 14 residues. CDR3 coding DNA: TGTGCCAGCAGTGACAGGATTAGCAATCAGCCCCAGCATTTT. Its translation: CASSDRISNQPQHF.

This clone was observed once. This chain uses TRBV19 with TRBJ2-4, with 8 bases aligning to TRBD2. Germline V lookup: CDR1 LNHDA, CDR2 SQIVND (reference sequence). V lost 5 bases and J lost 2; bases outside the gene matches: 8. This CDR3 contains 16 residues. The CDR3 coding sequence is TGTGCCAGTAGTTTGCGGGGGGAGATTCCCAAAAACATTCAGTACTTC. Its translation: CASSLRGEIPKNIQYF.

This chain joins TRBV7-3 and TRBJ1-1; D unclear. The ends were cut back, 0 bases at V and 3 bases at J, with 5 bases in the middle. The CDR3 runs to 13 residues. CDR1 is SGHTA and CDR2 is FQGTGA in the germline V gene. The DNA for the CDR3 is TGTGCCAGCAGCTTAACACGGGACACTGAAGCTTTCTTT. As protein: CASSLTRDTEAFF.

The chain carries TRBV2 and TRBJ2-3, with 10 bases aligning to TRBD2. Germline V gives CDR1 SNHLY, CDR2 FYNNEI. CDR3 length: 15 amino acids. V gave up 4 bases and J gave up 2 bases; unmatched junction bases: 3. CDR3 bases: TGTGCCAGCAGTGTACTAGCGGGGTACACAGATACGCAGTATTTT. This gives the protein CASSVLAGYTDTQYF.

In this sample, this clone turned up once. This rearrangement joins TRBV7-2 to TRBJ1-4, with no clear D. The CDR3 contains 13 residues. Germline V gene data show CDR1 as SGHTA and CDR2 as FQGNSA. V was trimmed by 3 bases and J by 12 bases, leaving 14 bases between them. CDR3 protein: CASSFGPGRELFF. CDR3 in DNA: TGTGCCAGCAGCTTTGGTCCCGGGAGGGAACTGTTTTTT.

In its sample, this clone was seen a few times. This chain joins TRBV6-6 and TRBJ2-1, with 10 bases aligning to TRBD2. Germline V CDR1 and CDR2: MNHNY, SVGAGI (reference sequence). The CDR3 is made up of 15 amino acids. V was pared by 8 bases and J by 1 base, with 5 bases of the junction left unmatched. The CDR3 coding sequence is TGTGCCAGCGGAAGCGGGGGGGGTTCCTACAATGAGCAGTTCTTC. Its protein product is CASGSGGGSYNEQFF.

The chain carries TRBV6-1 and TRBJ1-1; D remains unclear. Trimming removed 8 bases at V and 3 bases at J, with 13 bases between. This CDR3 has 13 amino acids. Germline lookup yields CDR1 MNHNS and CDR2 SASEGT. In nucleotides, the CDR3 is TGTGCCAGCCACGGATCCCGGGACACTGAAGCTTTCTTT. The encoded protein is CASHGSRDTEAFF.